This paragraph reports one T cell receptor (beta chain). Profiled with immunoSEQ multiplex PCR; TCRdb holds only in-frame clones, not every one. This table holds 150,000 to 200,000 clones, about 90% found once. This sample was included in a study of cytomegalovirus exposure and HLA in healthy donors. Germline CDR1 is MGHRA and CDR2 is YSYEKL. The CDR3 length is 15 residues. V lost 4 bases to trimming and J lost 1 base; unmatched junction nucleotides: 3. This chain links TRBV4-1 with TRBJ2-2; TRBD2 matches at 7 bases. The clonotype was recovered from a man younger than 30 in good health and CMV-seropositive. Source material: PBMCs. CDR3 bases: TGCGCCAGCAGCCGGGAGGGAGGGAACACCGGGGAGCTGTTTTTT. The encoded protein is CASSREGGNTGELFF.